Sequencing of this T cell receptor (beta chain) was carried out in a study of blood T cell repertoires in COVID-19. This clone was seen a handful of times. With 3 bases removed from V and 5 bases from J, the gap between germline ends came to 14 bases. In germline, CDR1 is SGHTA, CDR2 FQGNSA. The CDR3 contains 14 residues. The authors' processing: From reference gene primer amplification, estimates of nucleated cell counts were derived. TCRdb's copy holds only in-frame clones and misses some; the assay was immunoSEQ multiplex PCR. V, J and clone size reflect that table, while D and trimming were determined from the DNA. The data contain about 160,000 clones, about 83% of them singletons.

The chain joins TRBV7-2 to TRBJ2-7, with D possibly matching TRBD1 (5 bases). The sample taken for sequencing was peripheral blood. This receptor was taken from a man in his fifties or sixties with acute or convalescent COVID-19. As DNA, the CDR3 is TGTGCCAGCAGCTTGAAACAGGTTCAGGACGAGCAGTACTTC. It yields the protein CASSLKQVQDEQYF.